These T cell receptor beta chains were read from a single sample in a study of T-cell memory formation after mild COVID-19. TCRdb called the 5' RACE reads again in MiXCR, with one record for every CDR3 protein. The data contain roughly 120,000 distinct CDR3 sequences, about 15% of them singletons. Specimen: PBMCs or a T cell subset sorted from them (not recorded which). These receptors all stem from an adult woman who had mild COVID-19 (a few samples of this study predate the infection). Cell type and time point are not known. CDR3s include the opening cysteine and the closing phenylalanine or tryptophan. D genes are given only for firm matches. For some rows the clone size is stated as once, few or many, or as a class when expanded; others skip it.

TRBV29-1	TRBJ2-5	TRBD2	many	CSVGTRLRETQYF	TGCAGCGTTGGGACTAGACTGCGAGAGACCCAGTACTTC
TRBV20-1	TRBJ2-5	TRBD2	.	CSARDGGAGGPLWETQYF	TGCAGTGCTAGAGATGGTGGAGCGGGAGGGCCACTTTGGGAGACCCAGTACTTC
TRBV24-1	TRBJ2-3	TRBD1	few	CATSDPRDRTDTQYF	TGTGCCACCAGTGATCCCCGGGACAGGACAGATACGCAGTATTTT
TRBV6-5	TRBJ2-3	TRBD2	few	CASSYSSLAGKGGTQYF	TGTGCCAGCAGTTACTCGTCCCTAGCGGGGAAGGGTGGTACGCAGTATTTT
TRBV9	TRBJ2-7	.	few	CASSVGGGERYEQYF	TGTGCCAGCAGCGTAGGTGGCGGCGAACGCTACGAGCAGTACTTC
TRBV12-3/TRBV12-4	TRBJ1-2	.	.	CASSRGGYTF	TGTGCCAGCAGCCGAGGGGGCTACACCTTC
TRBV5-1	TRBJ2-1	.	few	CASSLGSEGNEQFF	TGCGCCAGCAGCTTGGGATCGGAGGGCAATGAGCAGTTCTTC
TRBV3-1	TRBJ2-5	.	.	CASSQGTQETQYF	TGTGCCAGCAGCCAAGGGACGCAAGAGACCCAGTACTTC
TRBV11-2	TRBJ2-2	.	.	CASSSTLGAGSYGELFF	TGTGCCAGCAGCTCGACACTGGGCGCCGGGTCCTACGGGGAGCTGTTTTTT
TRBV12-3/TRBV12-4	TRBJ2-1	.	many	CASSGPQGDEQFF	TGTGCCAGCAGTGGCCCCCAAGGCGATGAGCAGTTCTTC
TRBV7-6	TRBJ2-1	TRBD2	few	CASSDLSGLAVIGVQFF	TGTGCCAGCAGCGACCTTAGCGGACTAGCGGTAATCGGTGTGCAGTTCTTC
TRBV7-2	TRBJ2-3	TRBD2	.	CASSLGVAGVGTDTQYF	TGTGCCAGCAGCTTAGGGGTGGCGGGAGTAGGCACAGATACGCAGTATTTT
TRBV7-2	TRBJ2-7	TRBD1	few	CASSLSTGSSYEQYF	TGTGCCAGCAGCTTGTCGACAGGGAGCTCCTACGAGCAGTACTTC
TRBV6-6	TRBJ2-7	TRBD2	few	CASSRSRGTSGSPPYEQYF	TGTGCCAGCAGTCGTTCCCGCGGGACTAGCGGGAGTCCACCCTACGAGCAGTACTTC
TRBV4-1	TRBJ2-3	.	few	CASRAAGESDTQYF	TGCGCCAGTCGCGCAGCGGGTGAATCAGATACGCAGTATTTT
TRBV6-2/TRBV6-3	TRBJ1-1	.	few	CASRGSNTEAFF	TGTGCCAGCAGGGGAAGCAACACTGAAGCTTTCTTT
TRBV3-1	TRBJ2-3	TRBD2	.	CASSQGRLAGGRTDTQYF	TGTGCCAGCAGCCAAGGGAGACTAGCGGGGGGTAGGACAGATACGCAGTATTTT
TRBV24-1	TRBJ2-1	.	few	CATSDVGRDDEQFF	TGTGCCACCAGTGATGTCGGACGAGACGATGAGCAGTTCTTC
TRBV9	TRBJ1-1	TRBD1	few	CASSVGTGGNEAFF	TGTGCCAGCAGCGTAGGAACAGGGGGCAATGAAGCTTTCTTT
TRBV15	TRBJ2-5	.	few	CATGGTGYQETQYF	TGTGCCACCGGGGGGACGGGGTACCAAGAGACCCAGTACTTC
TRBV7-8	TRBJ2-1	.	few	CASSVGTSFMDEQFF	TGTGCCAGCAGCGTCGGGACTTCGTTTATGGATGAGCAGTTCTTC
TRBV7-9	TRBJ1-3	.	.	CASSRAGTSGNTIYF	TGTGCCAGCAGCCGTGCCGGGACCTCTGGAAACACCATATATTTT
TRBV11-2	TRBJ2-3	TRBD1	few	CASSILSGQGTDTQYF	TGTGCCAGCAGCATTCTTTCCGGACAGGGCACAGATACGCAGTATTTT
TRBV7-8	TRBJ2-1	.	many	CASSLTRGSYNEQFF	TGTGCCAGCAGCCTCACCCGGGGATCCTACAATGAGCAGTTCTTC
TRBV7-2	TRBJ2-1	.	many	CASSLSTRANNEQFF	TGTGCCAGCAGCTTATCTACCAGGGCCAACAATGAGCAGTTCTTC
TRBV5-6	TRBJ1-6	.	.	CASSQRPRLTYNSPLHF	TGTGCCAGCAGCCAACGACCCAGGCTGACCTATAATTCACCCCTCCACTTT
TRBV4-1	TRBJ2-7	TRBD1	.	CASSLGQGNTYYEQYF	TGCGCCAGCAGCCTCGGACAGGGCAATACCTACTACGAGCAGTACTTC
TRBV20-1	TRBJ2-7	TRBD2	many	CSARAPLAAHYEQYF	TGCAGTGCTAGAGCCCCACTAGCGGCCCACTACGAGCAGTACTTC
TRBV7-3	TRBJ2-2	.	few	CASRGANTGELFF	TGTGCCAGCCGTGGGGCGAACACCGGGGAGCTGTTTTTT